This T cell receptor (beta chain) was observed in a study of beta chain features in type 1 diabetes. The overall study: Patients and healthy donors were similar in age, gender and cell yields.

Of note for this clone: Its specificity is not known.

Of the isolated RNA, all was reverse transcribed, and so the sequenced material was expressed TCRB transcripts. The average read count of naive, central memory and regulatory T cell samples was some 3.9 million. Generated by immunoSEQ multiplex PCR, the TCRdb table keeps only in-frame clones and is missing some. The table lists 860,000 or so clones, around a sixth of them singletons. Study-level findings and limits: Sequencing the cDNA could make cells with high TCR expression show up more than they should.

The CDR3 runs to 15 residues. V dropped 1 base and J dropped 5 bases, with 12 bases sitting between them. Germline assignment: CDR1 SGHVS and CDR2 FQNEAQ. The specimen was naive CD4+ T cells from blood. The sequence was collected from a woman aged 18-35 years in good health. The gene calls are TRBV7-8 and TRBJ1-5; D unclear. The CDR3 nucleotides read TGTGCCAGCAGCTTAGGCGGAGGTCGACATCAGCCCCAGCATTTT. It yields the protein CASSLGGGRHQPQHF.